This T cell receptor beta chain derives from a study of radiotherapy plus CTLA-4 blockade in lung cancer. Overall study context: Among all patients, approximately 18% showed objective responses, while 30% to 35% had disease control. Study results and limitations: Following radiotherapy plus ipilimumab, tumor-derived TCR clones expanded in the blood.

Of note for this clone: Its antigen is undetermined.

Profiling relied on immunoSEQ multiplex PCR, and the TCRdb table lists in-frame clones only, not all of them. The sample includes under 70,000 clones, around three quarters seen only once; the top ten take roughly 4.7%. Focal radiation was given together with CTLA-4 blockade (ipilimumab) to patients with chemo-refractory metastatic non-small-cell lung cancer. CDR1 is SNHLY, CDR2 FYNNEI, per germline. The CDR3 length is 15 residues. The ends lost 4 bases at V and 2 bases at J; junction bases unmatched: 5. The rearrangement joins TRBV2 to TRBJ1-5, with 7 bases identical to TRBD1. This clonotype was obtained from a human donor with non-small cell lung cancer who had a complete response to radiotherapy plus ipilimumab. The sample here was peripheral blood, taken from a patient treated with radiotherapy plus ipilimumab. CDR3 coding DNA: TGTGCCAGCAGTGCGGGACAGACCCGCAATCAGCCCCAGCATTTT. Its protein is CASSAGQTRNQPQHF.